A selection of T cell receptor beta chains follows, all from one sample in a study of cytomegalovirus exposure and HLA in healthy donors. Assay used: immunoSEQ multiplex PCR; TCRdb lists only in-frame clones, some missing. The data contain under 75,000 clones, around 62% of them seen just once; the ten biggest clones take up about 17%. The source material was PBMCs. These receptors all stem from a man aged 40-49 years in good health and CMV-seropositive. CDR3s include the opening cysteine and the closing phenylalanine or tryptophan. Only some rows state a clone size, as once, few, many or a class for expanded clones.

abundance: few; v_gene: TRBV6-5; CDR3aa: CASKGLAAQYF
abundance: -; v_gene: TRBV6-1; CDR3aa: CASRDTSGRAYEQYF
abundance: -; v_gene: TRBV30; CDR3aa: CAWSVIPTEETQYF
abundance: few; v_gene: TRBV7-6; CDR3aa: CASSPRQGTNTEAFF
abundance: -; v_gene: TRBV7-9; CDR3aa: CASSTAGPGELFF
abundance: -; v_gene: TRBV6-1; CDR3aa: CASSTRGQSQPQHF
abundance: -; v_gene: TRBV7-2; CDR3aa: CASSLAGNREAFF
abundance: -; v_gene: TRBV15; CDR3aa: CATSAAGGHEQYF
abundance: -; v_gene: TRBV2; CDR3aa: CASSGGQPPPYEQYF
abundance: -; v_gene: TRBV11-3; CDR3aa: CASSLVRSSETSGFQETQYF
abundance: -; v_gene: TRBV7-2; CDR3aa: CASSFKGTSGSTDTQYF
abundance: -; v_gene: TRBV7-2; CDR3aa: CASSLVASGWDTQYF
abundance: -; v_gene: TRBV30; CDR3aa: CAWRGSGGPYNEQFF
abundance: few; v_gene: TRBV5-6; CDR3aa: CASSLAYHQETQYF
abundance: -; v_gene: TRBV9; CDR3aa: CASSGVGGNTGELFF
abundance: -; v_gene: TRBV5-1; CDR3aa: CASSQPGTNDEQYF
abundance: -; v_gene: TRBV19; CDR3aa: CASSSQTGMDNYGYTF
abundance: -; v_gene: TRBV28; CDR3aa: CASSQQGAYGEQFF
abundance: -; v_gene: TRBV28; CDR3aa: CASRKTGSYEQYF
abundance: -; v_gene: TRBV18; CDR3aa: CASSPPGNPDTQYF
abundance: -; v_gene: TRBV2; CDR3aa: CASSVGGSSGANVLTF
abundance: once; v_gene: TRBV30; CDR3aa: CAWSVKGGLGEKLFF
abundance: -; v_gene: TRBV27; CDR3aa: CASSFVGTAGEKLFF
abundance: -; v_gene: TRBV7-9; CDR3aa: CASSRQGVSNQPQHF
abundance: -; v_gene: TRBV29-1; CDR3aa: CSVEDFGRTQYNEQFF
abundance: once; v_gene: TRBV7-8; CDR3aa: CASSLWGVSNQPQHF
abundance: few; v_gene: TRBV29-1; CDR3aa: CSVEVAGSYEQYF
abundance: -; v_gene: TRBV9; CDR3aa: CASKEPSENSPLHF
abundance: -; v_gene: TRBV5-1; CDR3aa: CASAIGGYQETQYF
abundance: -; v_gene: TRBV7-2; CDR3aa: CASSFSAFSYEQYF
abundance: -; v_gene: TRBV5-8; CDR3aa: CASSLDQGQVYEQYF
abundance: -; v_gene: TRBV4-3; CDR3aa: CASSLAGGPNEQYF
abundance: few; v_gene: TRBV5-8; CDR3aa: CASSLDSTFEQYF
abundance: -; v_gene: TRBV7-2; CDR3aa: CASSLAGGYEQYF
abundance: few; v_gene: TRBV6-6; CDR3aa: CASSSHEGGELFF
abundance: -; v_gene: TRBV5-1; CDR3aa: CASSLQETGGYTF
abundance: -; v_gene: TRBV6-6; CDR3aa: CASSYGQSSYNSPLHF
abundance: -; v_gene: TRBV6-1; CDR3aa: CASRRNLDRRYGYTF
abundance: once; v_gene: TRBV29-1; CDR3aa: CSVGQGQETQYF
abundance: -; v_gene: TRBV28; CDR3aa: CASSFRSGGHTGELFF
abundance: -; v_gene: TRBV4-1; CDR3aa: CASSQVGRGIYGYTF
abundance: -; v_gene: TRBV7-9; CDR3aa: CASSYPGQGQTQYF
abundance: -; v_gene: TRBV30; CDR3aa: CAWWAGVGPQHF
abundance: few; v_gene: TRBV19; CDR3aa: CASHREGGNTIYF
abundance: once; v_gene: TRBV5-6; CDR3aa: CASSLGGLSNQPQHF
abundance: -; v_gene: TRBV10-3; CDR3aa: CAINGQGITGELFF
abundance: -; v_gene: TRBV19; CDR3aa: CASSHTGGWDGAEQYF
abundance: -; v_gene: TRBV14; CDR3aa: CASSQAATHQKQYF
abundance: -; v_gene: TRBV4-3; CDR3aa: CASSLSSGSGYNEQFF
abundance: -; v_gene: TRBV14; CDR3aa: CASSPGEIHNYGYTF
abundance: -; v_gene: TRBV4-1; CDR3aa: CASSRGRASGAKNIQYF
abundance: -; v_gene: TRBV27; CDR3aa: CASRKTGIDTQYF
abundance: -; v_gene: TRBV19; CDR3aa: CASSIGGQRNYGYTF
abundance: -; v_gene: TRBV5-4; CDR3aa: CASSLENGRGTGELFF
abundance: -; v_gene: TRBV14; CDR3aa: CASSRDRAYEQYF
abundance: -; v_gene: TRBV4-3; CDR3aa: CASSLGTGLTDTQYF
abundance: -; v_gene: TRBV7-3; CDR3aa: CASSPLRDTDTQYF